One sample yielded the 10 T cell receptor beta chains listed below, sequenced in a study of blood T cell repertoires in COVID-19. Profiling relied on immunoSEQ multiplex PCR, and the TCRdb table lists in-frame clones only, not all of them. The sample has a few hundred thousand clones, about 90% seen once. The sample consisted of peripheral blood. Source of these receptors: a woman aged 25-40 years with COVID-19, enrolled during active disease.

The rearrangement links TRBV5-4 to TRBJ1-3; TRBD1 aligns across 9 bases. CDR1 SGHNT and CDR2 YYREEE come from the germline V gene (reference sequence). The CDR3 length is 14 residues. Trimming at V came to 5 bases and at J to 6 bases, leaving 6 bases not matched to a gene. CDR3 in amino acids: CASSWDRVANTIYF. CDR3 sequence (DNA): TGTGCCAGCAGTTGGGACAGGGTAGCAAACACCATATATTTT.

CDR3 loop: CASSDGGLAVPQETQYF. The CDR3 region has the DNA TGTGCCAGCAGTGATGGGGGACTAGCGGTGCCACAAGAGACCCAGTACTTC. This sequence joins TRBV2 and TRBJ2-5; 11 positions agree with TRBD2. J gave up 2 bases and V 3 bases, and 8 bases lay outside the gene matches. This CDR3 is built from 17 residues. Germline V gene sequence: CDR1 SNHLY, CDR2 FYNNEI.

V gene TRBV3-1 (or the pseudogene TRBV3-2) combines with J gene TRBJ1-6; 8 bases match TRBD1. V shed 5 bases, J shed 10 bases, and the junction held 10 bases outside the gene matches. Germline-derived CDR1 and CDR2 are LGHDT and YNNKEL (reference sequence). This CDR3 contains 15 residues. Here the CDR3 reads CASSGRTGFLSPLHF. The CDR3 DNA reads as TGTGCCAGCAGCGGCCGGACAGGGTTTCTATCACCCCTCCACTTT.

The chain joins TRBV18 to TRBJ2-7; 9 bases agree with TRBD1. The CDR3 length is 15 residues. CDR1 KGHSH and CDR2 LQKENI come from the germline V gene. V shed 1 base, J shed 6 bases, and the junction held 7 bases outside the gene matches. CDR3 DNA: TGTGCCAGCTCACCACAGGGACAGGGTTCGTCCGAGCAGTACTTC. Translated, it gives CASSPQGQGSSEQYF.

J is TRBJ2-4 and V is TRBV6-6; 7 nucleotides agree with TRBD1. This CDR3 comprises 14 residues. Germline CDR1 is MNHNY and CDR2 is SVGAGI (reference sequence). Trimming at V came to 7 bases and at J to 5 bases, leaving 8 bases not matched to a gene. This CDR3 reads CASTQWDSQNIQYF. As DNA, the CDR3 is TGTGCCAGCACCCAATGGGACAGCCAAAACATTCAGTACTTC.

This sequence joins TRBV3-1 (or the pseudogene TRBV3-2) and TRBJ1-4; D gene unclear. CDR1 and CDR2 from the germline V gene are LGHDT and YNNKEL (reference sequence). The V gene lost 2 bases and the J gene lost 3 bases, with 7 bases spanning the gap. CDR3 length equals 14 residues. CDR3 sequence (DNA): TGTGCCAGCAGCCAACGGGAATCTAATGAAAAACTGTTTTTT. Protein product: CASSQRESNEKLFF.

The genes are TRBV11-2 and TRBJ2-2; 7 positions match TRBD1. V was pared by 2 bases and J by 10 bases, with 16 bases of the junction left unmatched. CDR3 length: 17 residues. The germline gives CDR1 SGHAT, CDR2 FQNNGV. CDR3 protein: CASSLPLEGGLTEELFF. CDR3 bases: TGTGCCAGCAGCTTACCCCTTGAAGGGGGCCTGACTGAGGAGCTGTTTTTT. Using reference TRBV11-2 and TRBJ2-2 for the parts outside the CDR3, the full variable domain is EAGVAQSPRYKIIEKRQSVAFWCNPISGHATLYWYQQILGQGPKLLIQFQNNGVVDDSQLPKDRFSAERLKGVDSTLKIQPAKLEDSAVYLCASSLPLEGGLTEELFFGEGSRLTVL.

This chain connects TRBV5-4 to TRBJ1-2, with D unclear. Germline loops: CDR1 SGHNT, CDR2 YYREEE (reference sequence). V was clipped by 0 bases and J by 8 bases, with 8 bases between them. CDR3 size: 12 residues. The CDR3 DNA is TGTGCCAGCAGCTTGGACAGCAGGGGCTACACCTTC. It codes for CASSLDSRGYTF.

CDR3 coding DNA: TGTGCCAGCAGCCAGCGGGCGGGGCCCCTCCACTTT. It yields the protein CASSQRAGPLHF. This chain joins TRBV3-1 (or the pseudogene TRBV3-2) and TRBJ1-6; D is unclear. The V gene lost 3 bases and the J gene lost 13 bases, with 10 bases spanning the gap. Germline loops: CDR1 LGHDT, CDR2 YNNKEL (reference sequence). CDR3 size: 12 residues.

This clone was seen only a few times. The CDR3 sequence is CASSIRGSTTNQPQHF. CDR3 DNA: TGTGCCAGTAGTATCAGGGGGAGTACAACCAATCAGCCCCAGCATTTT. The rearrangement joins TRBV19 to TRBJ1-5; 7 nucleotides align to TRBD1. V shed 3 bases, J shed 3 bases, and the junction held 8 bases outside the gene matches. CDR1 is LNHDA and CDR2 is SQIVND in the germline V gene (reference sequence). The CDR3 loop spans 16 amino acids.